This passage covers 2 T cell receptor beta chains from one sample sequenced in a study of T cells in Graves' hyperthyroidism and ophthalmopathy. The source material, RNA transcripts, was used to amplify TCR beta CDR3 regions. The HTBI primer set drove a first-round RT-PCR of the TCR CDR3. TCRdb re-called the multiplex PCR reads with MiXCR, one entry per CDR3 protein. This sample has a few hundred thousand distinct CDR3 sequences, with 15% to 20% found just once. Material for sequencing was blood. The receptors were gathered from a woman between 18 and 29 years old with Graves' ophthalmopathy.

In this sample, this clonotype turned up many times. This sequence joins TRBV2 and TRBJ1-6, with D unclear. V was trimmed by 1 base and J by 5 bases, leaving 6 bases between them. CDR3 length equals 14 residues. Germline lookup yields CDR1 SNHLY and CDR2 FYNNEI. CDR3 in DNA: TGTGCCAGCAGTGAAGAGAGAGATAATTCACCCCTCCACTTT. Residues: CASSEERDNSPLHF.

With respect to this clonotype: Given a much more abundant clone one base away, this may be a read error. The CDR3 DNA is TGTGCCAGCAGTTTCGGGGAAAGCTATGGCTACACCTTC. Protein product: CASSFGESYGYTF. The chain is built from TRBV27 and TRBJ1-2; D ambiguous. V dropped 3 bases and J dropped 4 bases, with 9 bases sitting between them. Germline V gene sequence: CDR1 MNHEY, CDR2 SMNVEV (reference sequence). This CDR3 spans 13 amino acids.